This T cell receptor (beta chain) was retrieved from a study of beta chain features in type 1 diabetes. General study points: More deletions and fewer insertions at VDJ junctions were seen in type 1 diabetes patients. PCR might favor shorter templates, equally in patients and controls.

Donors contributed one heparinised blood draw apiece, averaging around 100 mL. What was sequenced were expressed TCRB transcripts, since all of the isolated RNA had been reverse transcribed. Method: immunoSEQ multiplex PCR; TCRdb's copy keeps in-frame clones and lacks some. The sample has under 900,000 clones; about a sixth are singletons. A note on this clone: Its specificity is unknown.

The CDR3 extends over 17 amino acids. V shed 5 bases, J shed 0 bases, and the junction held 10 bases outside the gene matches. In germline, CDR1 is SGHAT, CDR2 FQDESV (reference sequence). J is TRBJ2-1 and V is TRBV11-1, with 7 nucleotides matching TRBD2. This clonotype was obtained from a woman aged 18-29 years in good health. The sequenced material came from naive CD4+ T cells from blood. The CDR3 bases are TGTGCCAGCAGCCTTGCCAGCGGGACCGACTCCTACAATGAGCAGTTCTTC. Protein product: CASSLASGTDSYNEQFF.